These 18 T cell receptor beta chains originate from one sample sequenced in a study of shared clonotypes between healthy human individuals. Profiling relied on immunoSEQ multiplex PCR, and the TCRdb table lists in-frame clones only, not all of them. The table shows roughly 640,000 clones, with 74% occurring only once. Sequenced sample: memory CD4+ T cells sorted from blood. Subset specified: CD45RA-negative fraction. Receptors were obtained from a woman in her 30s in good health.

About this clone itself: Other nucleotide sequences from this sample produce the same CDR3. This chain connects TRBV7-9 to TRBJ2-3, with a weak D call TRBD2 (6 bases). The CDR3 is 13 amino acids. CDR1 is SEHNR, CDR2 FQNEAQ, per germline (reference sequence). The germline V and J ends were trimmed by 1 base and 5 bases, with 7 bases remaining between them. The CDR3 sequence is CASSLDGRDTQYF. CDR3 bases: TGTGCCAGCAGCTTAGACGGGAGAGATACGCAGTATTTT.

The DNA of the CDR3 is TGTGCCAGCAGCCCCGCTTGGGGTCGTTCTACAGATACGCAGTATTTT. Its translation: CASSPAWGRSTDTQYF. This sequence joins TRBV7-2 and TRBJ2-3; D is unclear. The V and J ends lost 5 bases and 3 bases respectively, with 18 bases between them. Germline loops: CDR1 SGHTA, CDR2 FQGNSA. The CDR3 contains 16 residues. Together with reference TRBV7-2 and TRBJ2-3, the CDR3 gives the full variable domain: GAGVSQSPSNKVTEKGKDVELRCDPISGHTALYWYRQSLGQGLEFLIYFQGNSAPDKSGLPSDRFSAERTGGSVSTLTIQRTQQEDSAVYLCASSPAWGRSTDTQYFGPGTRLTVL.

The chain couples TRBV7-3 to TRBJ2-1, with 10 bases matching TRBD2. This CDR3 comprises 16 residues. Trimming at V came to 2 bases and at J to 5 bases, leaving 6 bases not matched to a gene. Germline CDR1 and CDR2: SGHTA and FQGTGA. CDR3 protein: CASSLYRTSGNNEQFF. Here the CDR3 DNA reads TGTGCCAGCAGCTTATACCGGACTAGCGGAAACAATGAGCAGTTCTTC.

This rearrangement joins TRBV2 to TRBJ1-2; TRBD1 might be the D (6 bases). The germline V gene encodes CDR1 SNHLY and CDR2 FYNNEI. Trimming pared 4 bases from V and 0 bases from J, leaving 15 bases between. The CDR3 covers 16 residues. The CDR3 region is CASSAGHRNSNYGYTF. The CDR3 region has the DNA TGTGCCAGCAGTGCGGGACACAGGAATTCTAACTATGGCTACACCTTC.

This clone occurred many times. Other nucleotide sequences in the sample specify the same CDR3. This rearrangement joins TRBV18 to TRBJ1-4; 7 nucleotides match TRBD1. V dropped 1 base and J dropped 3; count of bases not matched to a gene: 2. CDR3 length: 15 amino acids. CDR1 is KGHSH, CDR2 LQKENI, per germline. CDR3 sequence reads: CASSPQGTANEKLFF. As DNA, the CDR3 is TGTGCCAGCTCACCACAAGGGACAGCTAATGAAAAACTGTTTTTT. Looking up the rest from reference TRBV18 and TRBJ1-4 gives the full variable domain: NAGVMQNPRHLVRRRGQEARLRCSPMKGHSHVYWYRQLPEEGLKFMVYLQKENIIDESGMPKERFSAEFPKEGPSILRIQQVVRGDSAAYFCASSPQGTANEKLFFGSGTQLSVL.

The chain couples TRBV9 to TRBJ1-3; no definite D call. Germline lookup yields CDR1 SGDLS and CDR2 YYNGEE. V was clipped by 2 bases and J by 0 bases, with 15 bases between them. The CDR3 loop spans 17 amino acids. The CDR3: CASSVMPARNSGNTIYF. The CDR3 DNA sequence: TGTGCCAGCAGCGTTATGCCTGCCAGGAACTCTGGAAACACCATATATTTT.

The chain is built from TRBV11-2 and TRBJ1-2; perhaps TRBD1 as D (5 bases). V shed 5 bases and J shed 0 bases, with 13 bases lying between them. Germline loops: CDR1 SGHAT, CDR2 FQNNGV. The CDR3 runs to 15 residues. This CDR3 is CASSRLRVTNYGYTF. The CDR3 DNA sequence: TGTGCCAGCAGCCGACTCAGGGTTACTAACTATGGCTACACCTTC.

This clone turned up a few times. The gene calls are TRBV19 and TRBJ1-1; a possible D gene is TRBD1 (5 bases). Per germline, CDR1 LNHDA and CDR2 SQIVND (reference sequence). V lost 7 bases to trimming and J lost 1 base, with 10 bases between them. The CDR3 is 13 residues long. This chain's CDR3 is CASTLGQNTEAFF. CDR3 in DNA: TGTGCCAGTACCCTCGGACAGAACACTGAAGCTTTCTTT.

V is TRBV13 and J is TRBJ2-3, with D maybe TRBD1 (5 bases). CDR1 and CDR2 (germline): PRHDT, FYEKMQ (reference sequence). V lost 4 bases and J lost 2, with 13 bases in between. The CDR3 totals 15 residues. The CDR3 region is CASSYGQVYTDTQYF. CDR3 DNA sequence: TGTGCCAGCAGCTACGGACAAGTCTACACAGATACGCAGTATTTT.

The rearrangement uses TRBV7-9 and TRBJ2-3; 15 positions match TRBD2. V trimming: 8 bases; J trimming: 3 bases; junction bases outside the gene matches: 9. CDR1 is SEHNR and CDR2 is FQNEAQ in the germline V gene (reference sequence). CDR3 length: 17 amino acids. Written as DNA, the CDR3 is TGTGCCAGCGGACAGGGACTAGCGGGAGGCGGTACAGATACGCAGTATTTT. As protein: CASGQGLAGGGTDTQYF.

The rearrangement links TRBV6-1 to TRBJ2-1, with D possibly being TRBD2 (5 bases). V lost 4 bases to trimming and J lost 12 bases, with 10 bases between them. CDR3 length: 11 amino acids. The germline CDR1 and CDR2 sequences are MNHNS and SASEGT. In nucleotides, the CDR3 is TGTGCCAGCAGTGGAGGGTTGGGGCAGTTCTTC. Its protein is CASSGGLGQFF.

This chain connects TRBV7-3 to TRBJ2-7, with a possible D match to TRBD1 (5 bases). The germline V gene encodes CDR1 SGHTA and CDR2 FQGTGA. CDR3 length: 13 residues. Trimming removed 5 bases from V and 6 bases from J, with 14 bases in between. DNA of the CDR3: TGTGCCAGCAGCCAAGGGGAAGAGACCGAGCAGTACTTC. Translation: CASSQGEETEQYF.

The table lists this clone with a few counts. V gene TRBV1 combines with J gene TRBJ2-2; the table's D call TRBD2 went unverified against the DNA. TRBV1 is termed a pseudogene. The CDR3 runs 23 residues. The CDR3 DNA sequence: TGCACCAGCAGCCGCCTTGCACGCAAGACCCCACACGGGAGGGGGTTGAACACCGGGGAGCTGTTTTTT. It is translated as CTSSRLARKTPHGRGLNTGELFF.

This clone has just one count. The rearrangement uses TRBV27 and TRBJ2-3; D remains unclear. The germline V gene has CDR1 MNHEY and CDR2 SMNVEV (reference sequence). The CDR3 extends over 13 amino acids. The ends were cut back, 3 bases at V and 2 bases at J, with 6 bases in the middle. This CDR3 reads CASSFLDTDTQYF. The DNA for the CDR3 is TGTGCCAGCAGTTTCCTTGACACAGATACGCAGTATTTT.

This chain connects TRBV28 to TRBJ2-7; 11 bases align to TRBD2. Germline CDR1 reads MDHEN; CDR2 reads SYDVKM. Trimming removed 10 bases from V and 2 bases from J; junction bases left unmatched: 10. The CDR3 extends over 15 amino acids. CDR3 residues: CATRTSGLLTYEQYF. CDR3 in DNA: TGTGCCACCCGGACTAGCGGGCTCCTAACCTACGAGCAGTACTTC.

This chain links TRBV5-1 with TRBJ2-2; TRBD1 matches 9 bases. Germline trimming cut 2 bases from V and 4 bases from J; bases unmatched to any gene: 12. CDR1 and CDR2 (germline): SGHRS, YFSETQ. The CDR3 loop spans 18 amino acids. This CDR3 reads CASSFSLPGQGTTGELFF. The CDR3 DNA is TGCGCCAGCAGCTTTTCCCTCCCAGGACAGGGGACCACCGGGGAGCTGTTTTTT.

The chain combines TRBV28 with TRBJ2-5; 7 nucleotides align to TRBD2. The CDR3 consists of 16 residues. Germline CDR1 is MDHEN and CDR2 is SYDVKM. CDR3 residues: CATGVASGPLQETQYF. DNA of the CDR3: TGTGCAACGGGCGTGGCTAGCGGACCTCTCCAAGAGACCCAGTACTTC.

V and J are TRBV30 and TRBJ1-1; D is unclear. The germline gives CDR1 GTSNPN, CDR2 SVGIG (reference sequence). V lost 0 bases and J 3 bases, leaving 8 bases between the germline ends. The CDR3 contains 13 residues. The CDR3 reads CAWSVAADTEAFF. The CDR3 DNA reads as TGTGCCTGGAGTGTCGCAGCGGACACTGAAGCTTTCTTT.